This T cell receptor (beta chain) was found in a study of neurological immune-mediated disorders. By 5'RACE with 10-nucleotide random UMIs, the cDNA was made. From 15-18 subjects, every sequencing run obtained over 160 million TCR-beta sequences. One entry per CDR3 protein results from TCRdb running MiXCR on the 5' RACE reads. The sample has about 36,000 distinct CDR3 sequences, under 13% seen once. Many counts were recorded for this clonotype. The CDR3 runs 17 residues. Germline CDR1 reads SGHVS; CDR2 reads FQNEAQ. With 2 bases removed from V and 4 bases from J, the gap between germline ends came to 18 bases.

The TCR comes from a woman aged 30 to 39 with HTLV-1-associated myelopathy (HAM/TSP). Sequencing used PBMCs. The chain employs TRBV7-8 and TRBJ1-5, with D perhaps matching TRBD1 (6 bases). CDR3 in DNA: TGTGCCAGCAGCTTATCGCCCGCAGGGGTCGGAAATCAGCCCCAGCATTTT. Translation: CASSLSPAGVGNQPQHF.